The 14 T cell receptor beta chains reported below all come from one sample, sequenced in a study of identical twins. MiXCR, run by TCRdb on the 5' RACE reads, gives a single entry per CDR3 protein. The top ten hold 0.4% to 0.6% of the sample, which has some 570,000 distinct CDR3 sequences, approximately 20% seen once. A further study also used this sample, focusing on yellow fever vaccine responses in identical twins.

Sequenced sample: CD4+ T cells sorted from blood. These TCRs come from a woman younger than 30 in good health.

This clonotype appeared a few times. This chain uses TRBV11-3 with TRBJ2-7; TRBD2 is a possible D gene (6 bases). This CDR3 region has 16 residues. Germline V gene data show CDR1 as SGHNT and CDR2 as YENEEA. The V end was cut by 4 bases, the J end by 1 base, with 17 bases between. The CDR3 reads CASSSRGTVISYEQYF. The DNA of the CDR3 is TGTGCCAGCAGCTCCCGTGGGACTGTGATTTCCTACGAGCAGTACTTC.

The chain couples TRBV27 to TRBJ2-7; D call uncertain. Trimming left V 4 bases short and J 4 bases short, with 17 bases between. CDR1 is MNHEY, CDR2 SMNVEV, per germline (reference sequence). This CDR3 comprises 15 residues. CDR3 bases: TGTGCCAGCAGTTCACAAAGGCCGGTGGGGTACGAGCAGTACTTC. This gives the protein CASSSQRPVGYEQYF.

This clonotype has a handful of counts. The V gene is TRBV24-1, the J gene TRBJ2-1; 14 bases fit TRBD2. Trimming at V came to 4 bases and at J to 0 bases, leaving 1 base not matched to a gene. The CDR3 spans 17 residues. The V gene's germline CDR1 is KGHDR and CDR2 SFDVKD. CDR3 in amino acids: CATSEGLAGGSYNEQFF. DNA of the CDR3: TGTGCCACCAGTGAAGGACTAGCGGGGGGCTCCTACAATGAGCAGTTCTTC.

The table lists this clonotype with a few counts. This chain connects TRBV7-3 to TRBJ2-1, with TRBD2 matching 8 bases. Germline V lookup: CDR1 SGHTA, CDR2 FQGTGA. This CDR3 has 15 amino acids. With 4 bases clipped from V and 7 bases from J, the junction kept 9 bases outside the gene matches. This chain's CDR3 is CASSSTSGVGNEQFF. CDR3 sequence (DNA): TGTGCCAGCAGCTCAACTAGCGGAGTCGGTAATGAGCAGTTCTTC. Using reference TRBV7-3 and TRBJ2-1 for the parts outside the CDR3, the full variable domain is GAGVSQTPSNKVTEKGKYVELRCDPISGHTALYWYRQSLGQGPEFLIYFQGTGAADDSGLPNDRFFAVRPEGSVSTLKIQRTERGDSAVYLCASSSTSGVGNEQFFGPGTRLTVL.

This clonotype was picked up a small number of times. The rearrangement joins TRBV2 to TRBJ1-1; 8 bases are shared with TRBD1. The CDR3 length is 13 residues. In germline, CDR1 is SNHLY, CDR2 FYNNEI. J gave up 1 base and V 8 bases, and 3 bases lay outside the gene matches. CDR3 DNA: TGTGCCAGCGGGGGACAGGCGAACACTGAAGCTTTCTTT. The encoded protein is CASGGQANTEAFF.

The V call is TRBV25-1, the J call TRBJ2-4; D perhaps matches TRBD1 (5 bases). This CDR3 region has 17 residues. Trimming cost V 1 base and J 0 bases, with 13 bases left between them. Per germline, CDR1 MGHDK and CDR2 SYGVNS. CDR3 protein: CASSESEKGLAKNIQYF. CDR3 DNA sequence: TGTGCCAGCAGTGAATCAGAAAAGGGGCTAGCCAAAAACATTCAGTACTTC.

The gene calls are TRBV6-1 and TRBJ1-1; 7 bases match TRBD1. The CDR3 loop spans 16 amino acids. J lost 4 bases, V lost 0 bases, and 8 bases had no gene match. Germline CDR1 MNHNS, CDR2 SASEGT. CDR3 DNA: TGTGCCAGCAGTGAAGCCCCGACAGGGTGGGGCACTGAAGCTTTCTTT. Its translation is CASSEAPTGWGTEAFF.

This clonotype was seen a few times. The rearrangement joins TRBV10-3 to TRBJ1-1; no reliable D call. Trimming removed 0 bases at V and 5 bases at J, with 7 bases between. The CDR3 totals 13 residues. CDR1 is ENHRY, CDR2 SYGVKD, per germline. CDR3 DNA: TGTGCCATCAGTGAGTCGATACAGACTGAAGCTTTCTTT. It specifies CAISESIQTEAFF.

The V call is TRBV7-2, the J call TRBJ1-6; D might be TRBD1 (5 bases). V lost 1 base to trimming and J lost 7 bases, with 11 bases between them. CDR3 length equals 15 residues. Germline CDR1 SGHTA, CDR2 FQGNSA. The CDR3 nucleotides read TGTGCCAGCAGCTTAGTCAGTCAGGGAAATTCACCCCTCCACTTT. This gives the protein CASSLVSQGNSPLHF.

This clonotype showed up just a few times. The CDR3 bases are TGTGCCAGCAGCCCAATGGATGGCTCCTACGAGCAGTACTTC. Amino acids: CASSPMDGSYEQYF. This chain uses TRBV7-6 with TRBJ2-7; D is unresolved. Germline-derived CDR1 and CDR2 are SGHVS and FNYEAQ. V was clipped by 5 bases and J by 0 bases, with 11 bases between them. The CDR3 length is 14 residues.

The chain combines TRBV24-1 with TRBJ2-1; 9 bases line up with TRBD2. V trimming: 9 bases; J trimming: 9 bases; junction bases outside the gene matches: 14. The CDR3 length is 15 residues. The germline CDR1 and CDR2 sequences are KGHDR and SFDVKD. Here the CDR3 reads CATGGAASGNVEQFF. The CDR3 DNA reads as TGTGCCACCGGGGGGGCGGCTAGCGGGAACGTTGAGCAGTTCTTC.

The V and J genes are TRBV4-1 and TRBJ2-1; D not certain. The CDR3 runs to 18 residues. The germline V and J ends were trimmed by 0 bases and 0 bases, with 15 bases remaining between them. Germline CDR1 reads MGHRA; CDR2 reads YSYEKL. The CDR3 spells CASSQDKSEWSSYNEQFF. The CDR3 DNA is TGCGCCAGCAGCCAAGATAAGTCGGAGTGGAGCTCCTACAATGAGCAGTTCTTC.

The V call is TRBV5-1, the J call TRBJ1-1; possible D gene TRBD1, 6 bases. CDR1 is SGHRS, CDR2 YFSETQ, per germline. V was clipped by 3 bases and J by 3 bases, with 12 bases between them. The CDR3 totals 14 residues. The CDR3 loop is CASSWRSGDTEAFF. For the CDR3, the DNA is TGCGCCAGCAGCTGGAGGTCAGGGGACACTGAAGCTTTCTTT.

This chain joins TRBV20-1 and TRBJ2-1, with 11 positions matching TRBD2. Germline V gene data show CDR1 as DFQATT and CDR2 as SNEGSKA (reference sequence). The CDR3 consists of 15 residues. With V trimmed by 0 bases and J by 8 bases, 6 bases remained unmatched. CDR3 bases: TGCAGTGCTAGAGATTCAGCTAGCGGGAGGTATGAGCAGTTCTTC. Encoded protein: CSARDSASGRYEQFF.